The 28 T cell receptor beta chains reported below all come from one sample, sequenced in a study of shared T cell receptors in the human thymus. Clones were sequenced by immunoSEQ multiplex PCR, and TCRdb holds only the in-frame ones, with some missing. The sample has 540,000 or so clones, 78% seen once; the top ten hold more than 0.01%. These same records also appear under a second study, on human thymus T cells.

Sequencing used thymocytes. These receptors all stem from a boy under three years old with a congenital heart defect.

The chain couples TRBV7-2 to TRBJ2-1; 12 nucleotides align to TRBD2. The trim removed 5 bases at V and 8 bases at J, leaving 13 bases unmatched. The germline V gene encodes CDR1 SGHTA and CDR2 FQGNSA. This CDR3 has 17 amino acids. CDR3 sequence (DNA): TGTGCCAGCAGCCCGACTAGCGGGAGCTACAATTTTGATGAGCAGTTCTTC. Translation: CASSPTSGSYNFDEQFF.

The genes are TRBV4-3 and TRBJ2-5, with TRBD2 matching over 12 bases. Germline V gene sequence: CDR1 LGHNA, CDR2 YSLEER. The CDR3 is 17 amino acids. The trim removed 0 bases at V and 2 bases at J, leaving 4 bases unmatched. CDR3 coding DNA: TGCGCCAGCAGCCAAGAGGGGACTAGCGGGCCGCAAGAGACCCAGTACTTC. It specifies CASSQEGTSGPQETQYF.

CDR3 DNA: TGTGCCAGCAGAACCGACAGGGCTCCCTATGGCTACACCTTC. Residues: CASRTDRAPYGYTF. The chain combines TRBV5-4 with TRBJ1-2; 7 nucleotides align to TRBD1. CDR1 is SGHNT, CDR2 YYREEE, per germline (reference sequence). The V and J ends lost 5 bases and 4 bases, in that order; junction bases with no gene match: 8. This CDR3 region has 14 residues.

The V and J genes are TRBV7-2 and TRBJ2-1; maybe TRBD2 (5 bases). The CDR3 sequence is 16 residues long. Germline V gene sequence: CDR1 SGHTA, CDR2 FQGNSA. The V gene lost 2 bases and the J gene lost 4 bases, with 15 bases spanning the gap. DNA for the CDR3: TGTGCCAGCAGCTTATCCTCCCTAGCCTGGTACAATGAGCAGTTCTTC. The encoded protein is CASSLSSLAWYNEQFF.

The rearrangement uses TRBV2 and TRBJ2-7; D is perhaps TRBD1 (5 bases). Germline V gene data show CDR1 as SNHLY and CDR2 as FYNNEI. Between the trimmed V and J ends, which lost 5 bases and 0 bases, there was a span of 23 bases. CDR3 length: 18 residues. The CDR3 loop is CASSSWFGWQGSSYEQYF. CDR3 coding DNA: TGTGCCAGCAGTTCTTGGTTCGGTTGGCAGGGAAGCTCCTACGAGCAGTACTTC.

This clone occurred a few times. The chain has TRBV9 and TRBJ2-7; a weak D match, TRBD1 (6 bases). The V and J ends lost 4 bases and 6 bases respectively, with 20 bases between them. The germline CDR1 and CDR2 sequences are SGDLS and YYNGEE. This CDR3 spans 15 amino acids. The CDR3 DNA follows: TGTGCCAGCAGCTCGAGGCCGGGACAATGCGCCGAGCAGTACTTC. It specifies CASSSRPGQCAEQYF.

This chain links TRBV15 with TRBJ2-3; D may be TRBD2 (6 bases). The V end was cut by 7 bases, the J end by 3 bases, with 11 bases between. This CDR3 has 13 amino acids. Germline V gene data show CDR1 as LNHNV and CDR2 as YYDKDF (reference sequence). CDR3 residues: CATTRERTDTQYF. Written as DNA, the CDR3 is TGTGCCACCACCCGGGAGAGAACAGATACGCAGTATTTT.

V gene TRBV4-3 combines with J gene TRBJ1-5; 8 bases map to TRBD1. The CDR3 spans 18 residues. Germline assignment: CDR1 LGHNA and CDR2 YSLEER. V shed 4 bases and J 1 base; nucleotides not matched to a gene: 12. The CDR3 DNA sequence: TGCGCCAGCAGCCGGGTACTGCAGGGGGCTGGGAGCAATCAGCCCCAGCATTTT. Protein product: CASSRVLQGAGSNQPQHF.

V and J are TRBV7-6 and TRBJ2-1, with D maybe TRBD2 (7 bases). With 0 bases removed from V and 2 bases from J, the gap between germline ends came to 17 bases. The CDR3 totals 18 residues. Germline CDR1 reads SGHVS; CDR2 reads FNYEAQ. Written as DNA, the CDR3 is TGTGCCAGCAGCTTAGCGCTTCAGCGGGGACAACCCTACAATGAGCAGTTCTTC. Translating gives CASSLALQRGQPYNEQFF.

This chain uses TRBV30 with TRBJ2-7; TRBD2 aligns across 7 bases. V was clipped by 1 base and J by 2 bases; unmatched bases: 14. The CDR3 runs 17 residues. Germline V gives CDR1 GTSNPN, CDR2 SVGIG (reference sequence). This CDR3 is CAWSGGGRSQLPYEQYF. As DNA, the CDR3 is TGTGCCTGGAGTGGGGGGGGACGGAGCCAACTCCCCTACGAGCAGTACTTC.

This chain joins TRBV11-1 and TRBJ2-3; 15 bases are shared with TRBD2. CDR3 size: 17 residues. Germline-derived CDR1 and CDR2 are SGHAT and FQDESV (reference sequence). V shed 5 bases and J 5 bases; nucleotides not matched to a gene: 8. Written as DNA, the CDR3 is TGTGCCAGCAGCGTCCGGACTAGCGGGAGGGAAATAGATACGCAGTATTTT. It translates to CASSVRTSGREIDTQYF.

The CDR3 here is CASSNRDRVKPSNQPQHF. CDR3 nucleotide sequence: TGTGCCAGCAGCAACCGGGACAGGGTGAAACCTAGCAATCAGCCCCAGCATTTT. V and J are TRBV21-1 and TRBJ1-5; TRBD1 was called by the table and not checked on the DNA. TRBV21-1 is an annotated pseudogene. This CDR3 region has 18 residues.

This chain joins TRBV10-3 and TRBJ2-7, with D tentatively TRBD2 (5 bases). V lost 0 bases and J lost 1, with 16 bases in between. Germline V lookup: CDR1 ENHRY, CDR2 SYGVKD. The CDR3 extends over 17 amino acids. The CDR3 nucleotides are TGTGCCATCAGTGAGTCCCCAACTAGTCAGAGTTCCTACGAGCAGTACTTC. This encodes CAISESPTSQSSYEQYF.

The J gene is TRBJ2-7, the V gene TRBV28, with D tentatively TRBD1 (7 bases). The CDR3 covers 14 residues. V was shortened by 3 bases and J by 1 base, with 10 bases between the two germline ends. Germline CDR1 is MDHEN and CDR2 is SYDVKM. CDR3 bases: TGTGCCAGCAGTTTTGCAGGGGGGTCCTACGAGCAGTACTTC. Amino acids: CASSFAGGSYEQYF.

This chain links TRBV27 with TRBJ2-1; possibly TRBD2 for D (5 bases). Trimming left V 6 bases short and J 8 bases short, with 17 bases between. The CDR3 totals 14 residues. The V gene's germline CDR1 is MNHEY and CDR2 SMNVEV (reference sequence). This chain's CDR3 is CASSRGEQLHEQFF. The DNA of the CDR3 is TGTGCCAGCAGCCGGGGAGAGCAGTTGCATGAGCAGTTCTTC.

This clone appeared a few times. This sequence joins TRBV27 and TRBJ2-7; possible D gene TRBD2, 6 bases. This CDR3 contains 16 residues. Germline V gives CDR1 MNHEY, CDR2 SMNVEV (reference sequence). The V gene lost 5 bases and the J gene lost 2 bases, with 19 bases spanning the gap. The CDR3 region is CASSPQPPSDAYEQYF. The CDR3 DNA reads TGTGCCAGCAGTCCTCAGCCGCCTAGCGATGCCTACGAGCAGTACTTC.

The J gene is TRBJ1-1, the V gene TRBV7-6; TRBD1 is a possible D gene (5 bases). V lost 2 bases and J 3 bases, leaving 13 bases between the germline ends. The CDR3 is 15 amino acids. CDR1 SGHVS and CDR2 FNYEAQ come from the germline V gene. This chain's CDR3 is CASSLQRGRDTEAFF. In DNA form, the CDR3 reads TGTGCCAGCAGCTTACAACGGGGGAGGGACACTGAAGCTTTCTTT.

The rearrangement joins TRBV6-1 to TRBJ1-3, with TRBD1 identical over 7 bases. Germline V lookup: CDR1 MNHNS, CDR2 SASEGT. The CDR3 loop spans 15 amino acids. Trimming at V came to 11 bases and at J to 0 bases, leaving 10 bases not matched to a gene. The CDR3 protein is CAARRTGPSGNTIYF. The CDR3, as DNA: TGTGCCGCCAGGAGGACAGGCCCCTCTGGAAACACCATATATTTT.

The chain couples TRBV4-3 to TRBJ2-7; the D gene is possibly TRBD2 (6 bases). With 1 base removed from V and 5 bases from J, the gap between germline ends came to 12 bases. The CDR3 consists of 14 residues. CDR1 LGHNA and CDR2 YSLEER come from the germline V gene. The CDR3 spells CASSQVRGTHEQYF. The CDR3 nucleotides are TGCGCCAGCAGCCAAGTTCGGGGGACCCACGAGCAGTACTTC.

The CDR3 DNA sequence: TGTGCCAGCAGTGGCGGTACTAGCGGGGCTCCCTACGAGCAGTACTTC. Its protein is CASSGGTSGAPYEQYF. The J gene is TRBJ2-7, the V gene TRBV6-1; 10 nucleotides match TRBD2. Trimming at V came to 4 bases and at J to 2 bases, leaving 8 bases not matched to a gene. The CDR3 is 16 residues long. Germline CDR1 is MNHNS and CDR2 is SASEGT.

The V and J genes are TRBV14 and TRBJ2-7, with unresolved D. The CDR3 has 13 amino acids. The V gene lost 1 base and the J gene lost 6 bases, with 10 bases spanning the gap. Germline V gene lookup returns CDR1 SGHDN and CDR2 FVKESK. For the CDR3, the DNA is TGTGCCAGCAGCCAAGGCCCTATGCGCGAGCAGTACTTC. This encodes CASSQGPMREQYF.

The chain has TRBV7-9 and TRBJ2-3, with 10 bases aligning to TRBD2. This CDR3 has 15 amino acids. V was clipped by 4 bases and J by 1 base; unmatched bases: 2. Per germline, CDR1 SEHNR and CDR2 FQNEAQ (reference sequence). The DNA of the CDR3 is TGTGCCAGCAGCTCCGGGACTAGCGGCACAGATACGCAGTATTTT. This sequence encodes CASSSGTSGTDTQYF.

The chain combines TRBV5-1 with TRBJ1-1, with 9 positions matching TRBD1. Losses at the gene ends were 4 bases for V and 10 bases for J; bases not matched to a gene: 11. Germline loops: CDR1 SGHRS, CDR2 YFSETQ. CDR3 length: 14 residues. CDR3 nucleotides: TGCGCCAGCAGCCCGGGACAGGGAAGTTCTGGAGCTTTCTTT. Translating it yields CASSPGQGSSGAFF.

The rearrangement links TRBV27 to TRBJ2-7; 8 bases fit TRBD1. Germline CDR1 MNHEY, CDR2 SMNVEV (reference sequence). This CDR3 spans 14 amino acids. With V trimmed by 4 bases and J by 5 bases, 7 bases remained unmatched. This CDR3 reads CASSSSGQVNEQYF. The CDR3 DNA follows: TGTGCCAGCAGTTCCTCGGGACAGGTTAACGAGCAGTACTTC.

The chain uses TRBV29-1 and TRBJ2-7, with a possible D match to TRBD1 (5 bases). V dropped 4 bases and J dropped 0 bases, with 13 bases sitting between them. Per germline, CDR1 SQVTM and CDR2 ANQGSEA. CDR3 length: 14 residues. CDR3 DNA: TGCAGCGTTGCCTACTGGGGCAGCTCCTACGAGCAGTACTTC. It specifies CSVAYWGSSYEQYF.

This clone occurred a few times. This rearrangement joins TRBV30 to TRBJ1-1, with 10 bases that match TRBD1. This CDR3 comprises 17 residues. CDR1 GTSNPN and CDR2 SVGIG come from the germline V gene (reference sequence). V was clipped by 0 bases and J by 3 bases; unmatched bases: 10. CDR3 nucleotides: TGTGCCTGGAGTGTTCCCATACCGGGACAGGGGTACACTGAAGCTTTCTTT. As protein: CAWSVPIPGQGYTEAFF.

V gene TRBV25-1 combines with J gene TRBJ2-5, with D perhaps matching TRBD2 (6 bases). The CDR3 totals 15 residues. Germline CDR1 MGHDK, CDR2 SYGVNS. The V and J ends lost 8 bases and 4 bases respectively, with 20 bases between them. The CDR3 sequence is CASRPPGERRETQYF. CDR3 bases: TGTGCCAGCCGACCCCCGGGGGAGAGACGAGAGACCCAGTACTTC.

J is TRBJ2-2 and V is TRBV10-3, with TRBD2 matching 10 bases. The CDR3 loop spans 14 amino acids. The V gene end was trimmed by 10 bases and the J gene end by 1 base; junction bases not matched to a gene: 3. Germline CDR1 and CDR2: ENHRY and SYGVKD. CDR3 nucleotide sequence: TGTGCCACACTAGCGGGACAGAACACCGGGGAGCTGTTTTTT. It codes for CATLAGQNTGELFF.